This is a list of T cell receptor beta chains from one sample in a study of cytomegalovirus exposure and HLA in healthy donors. This table comes from immunoSEQ multiplex PCR, and its TCRdb copy is limited to in-frame clones, with some not included. The sample records tens of thousands of clones, 75% to 85% being singletons. The specimen sequenced was PBMCs. The receptors shown here come from a female donor in good health and CMV-seronegative. CDR3s include the opening cysteine and the closing phenylalanine or tryptophan.

j_call v_call cdr3_aa
TRBJ1-6 TRBV5-1 CASSSSAGTGTSPLHF
TRBJ2-3 TRBV5-1 CASNSGGTSTDTQYF
TRBJ2-5 TRBV7-2 CASSLDGGLVLGTQYF
TRBJ1-1 TRBV30 CAWSPSGTEAFF
TRBJ1-1 TRBV27 CASSLRGQMTHTEAFF
TRBJ2-3 TRBV7-8 CASSPPGGGADTQYF
TRBJ1-4 TRBV21-1 CASSKEWTGGRRGGEKLFF
TRBJ1-3 TRBV5-4 CASSFRTGNSGNTIYF
TRBJ1-1 TRBV6-1 CASSILMNTEAFF
TRBJ2-1 TRBV5-1 CASTKSGQGAYEQFF
TRBJ2-5 TRBV11-3 CASSPSDSGRGKETQYF
TRBJ1-6 TRBV9 CASSAGGNANWLSPLHF
TRBJ2-7 TRBV7-2 CASSSERGSYEQYF
TRBJ2-7 TRBV19 CASSISGTYEQYF
TRBJ1-1 TRBV30 CAWKQGAQGTEAFF
TRBJ1-1 TRBV7-3 CASSPQGNTEAFF
TRBJ2-1 TRBV7-2 CASSPGLAYNEQFF
TRBJ1-1 TRBV4-1 CASSPGANEYFQAFF
TRBJ1-1 TRBV9 CASSAVQGTEAFF
TRBJ2-3 TRBV6-4 CASSAGGEPDTQYF
TRBJ2-7 TRBV29-1 CSVEEGQQRLGEQYF
TRBJ2-2 TRBV7-2 CASSRQSNTGELFF
TRBJ2-7 TRBV6-6 CASSYWQSEQYF
TRBJ1-1 TRBV2 CAISEQALNTEAFF
TRBJ2-7 TRBV4-2 CASSQDAVAGPPYEQYF
TRBJ2-2 TRBV10-3 CAIGELYGELFF
TRBJ2-7 TRBV2 CASSGRDRGLVSYEQYF
TRBJ1-1 TRBV6-5 CASSDNPGYWEAFF
TRBJ1-1 TRBV30 CASSHWRTEAFF
TRBJ1-6 TRBV4-3 CASSQERSPLHF
TRBJ2-7 TRBV9 CASSVGDRERLDEQYF
TRBJ2-3 TRBV7-3 CASSPAAGSDTQYF
TRBJ1-5 TRBV2 CASKGGDQPQHF
TRBJ2-6 TRBV29-1 CSVERAGANSGANVLTF
TRBJ1-1 TRBV2 CASRQGAGTEAFF
TRBJ1-1 TRBV28 CASSPPWRSWTEAFF
TRBJ2-3 TRBV5-1 CASSPRDSNTDTQYF
TRBJ2-7 TRBV7-9 CASSLGGGALYEQYF
TRBJ2-1 TRBV4-1 CASNRDRGLDEQFF
TRBJ1-4 TRBV5-1 CASSLSGATNEKLFF
TRBJ2-5 TRBV19 CASSDTSARTQYF